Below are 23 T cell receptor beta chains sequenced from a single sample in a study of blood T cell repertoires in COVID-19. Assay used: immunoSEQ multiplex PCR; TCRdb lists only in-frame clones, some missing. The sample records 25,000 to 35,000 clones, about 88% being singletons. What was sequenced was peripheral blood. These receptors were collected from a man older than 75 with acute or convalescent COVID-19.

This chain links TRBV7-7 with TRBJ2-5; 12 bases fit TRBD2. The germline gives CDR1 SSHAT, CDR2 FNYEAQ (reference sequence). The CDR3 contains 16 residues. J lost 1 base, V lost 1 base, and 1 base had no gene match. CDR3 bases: TGTGCCAGCAGCTTAGGGGGACTAGCGGGCCAAGAGACCCAGTACTTC. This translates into CASSLGGLAGQETQYF.

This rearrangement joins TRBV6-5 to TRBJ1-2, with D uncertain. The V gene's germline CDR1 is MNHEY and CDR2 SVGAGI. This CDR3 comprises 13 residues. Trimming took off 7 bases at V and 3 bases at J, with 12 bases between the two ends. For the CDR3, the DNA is TGTGCCAGCACGTCGGGGAAGGACTATGGCTACACCTTC. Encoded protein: CASTSGKDYGYTF.

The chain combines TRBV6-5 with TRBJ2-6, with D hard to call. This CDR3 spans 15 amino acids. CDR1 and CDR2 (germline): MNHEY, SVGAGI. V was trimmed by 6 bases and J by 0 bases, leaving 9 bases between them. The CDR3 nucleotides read TGTGCCAGCAGACCACCCGGCTCTGGGGCCAACGTCCTGACTTTC. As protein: CASRPPGSGANVLTF.

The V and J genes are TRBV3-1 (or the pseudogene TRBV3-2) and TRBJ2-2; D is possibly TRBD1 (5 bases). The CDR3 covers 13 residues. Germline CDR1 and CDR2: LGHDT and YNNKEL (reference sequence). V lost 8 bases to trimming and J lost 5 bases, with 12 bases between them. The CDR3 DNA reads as TGTGCCAGCTTCGACCGGACAACCGGGGAGCTGTTTTTT. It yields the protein CASFDRTTGELFF.

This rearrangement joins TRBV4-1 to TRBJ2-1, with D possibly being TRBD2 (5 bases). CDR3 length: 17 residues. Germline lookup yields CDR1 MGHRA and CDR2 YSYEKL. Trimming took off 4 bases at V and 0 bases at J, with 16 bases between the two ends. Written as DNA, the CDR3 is TGCGCCAGCAGCCCACCTCCCCTAGCAGGCTCCTACAATGAGCAGTTCTTC. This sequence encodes CASSPPPLAGSYNEQFF.

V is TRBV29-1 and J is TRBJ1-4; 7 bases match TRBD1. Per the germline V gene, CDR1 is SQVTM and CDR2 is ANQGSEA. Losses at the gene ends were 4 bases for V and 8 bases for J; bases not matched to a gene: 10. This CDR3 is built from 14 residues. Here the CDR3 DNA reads TGCAGCGTTGGCTTTGGACAGGTGGGGGAAAAACTGTTTTTT. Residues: CSVGFGQVGEKLFF.

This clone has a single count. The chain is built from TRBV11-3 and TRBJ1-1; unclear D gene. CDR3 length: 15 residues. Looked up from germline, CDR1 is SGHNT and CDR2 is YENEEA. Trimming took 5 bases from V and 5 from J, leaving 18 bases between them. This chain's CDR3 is CASSIRRGAGTEAFF. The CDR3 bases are TGTGCCAGCAGCATTCGACGCGGTGCCGGGACTGAAGCTTTCTTT.

In DNA form, the CDR3 reads TGTGCCAGCAGCTTATCCCAGAATATTGAGCAGTTCTTC. This codes for CASSLSQNIEQFF. The chain combines TRBV13 with TRBJ2-1; D is unresolved. CDR3 length equals 13 residues. Trimming cost V 2 bases and J 9 bases, with 11 bases left between them. CDR1 and CDR2 (germline): PRHDT, FYEKMQ (reference sequence).

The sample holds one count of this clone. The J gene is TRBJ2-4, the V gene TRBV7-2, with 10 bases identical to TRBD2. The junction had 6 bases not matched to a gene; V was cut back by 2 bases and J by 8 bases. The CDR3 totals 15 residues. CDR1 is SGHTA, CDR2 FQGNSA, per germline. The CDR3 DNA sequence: TGTGCCAGCAGCTTAAGTCCTAGCGGGAGATACATTCAGTACTTC. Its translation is CASSLSPSGRYIQYF.

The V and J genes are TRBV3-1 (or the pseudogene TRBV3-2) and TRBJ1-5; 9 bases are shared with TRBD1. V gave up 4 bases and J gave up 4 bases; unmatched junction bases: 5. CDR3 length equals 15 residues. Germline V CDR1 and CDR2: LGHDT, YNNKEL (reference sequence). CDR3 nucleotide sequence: TGTGCCAGCAGCCTATCGGACAGGGGAAATCAGCCCCAGCATTTT. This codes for CASSLSDRGNQPQHF.

The CDR3 DNA reads as TGTGCCAGCAGTTTATCTGGGGCCGGAAACACCATATATTTT. Amino acids: CASSLSGAGNTIYF. V is TRBV28 and J is TRBJ1-3, with a possible D match to TRBD1 (5 bases). Trimming took 1 base from V and 4 from J, leaving 8 bases between them. CDR3 length: 14 residues. The germline V gene has CDR1 MDHEN and CDR2 SYDVKM.

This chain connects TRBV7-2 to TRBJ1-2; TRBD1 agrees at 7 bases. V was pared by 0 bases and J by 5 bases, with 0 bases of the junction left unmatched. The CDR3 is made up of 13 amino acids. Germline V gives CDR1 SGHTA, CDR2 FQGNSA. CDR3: CASSLAGQYGYTF. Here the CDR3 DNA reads TGTGCCAGCAGCTTAGCGGGACAGTATGGCTACACCTTC.

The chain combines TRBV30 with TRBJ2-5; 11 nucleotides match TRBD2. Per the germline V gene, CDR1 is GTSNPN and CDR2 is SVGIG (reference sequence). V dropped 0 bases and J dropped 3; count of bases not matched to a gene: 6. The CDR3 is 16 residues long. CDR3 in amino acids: CAWSVPGGLAEETQYF. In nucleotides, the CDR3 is TGTGCCTGGAGTGTACCGGGGGGACTAGCGGAAGAGACCCAGTACTTC. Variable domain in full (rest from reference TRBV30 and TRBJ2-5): SQTIHQWPATLVQPVGSPLSLECTVEGTSNPNLYWYRQAAGRGLQLLFYSVGIGQISSEVPQNLSASRPQDRQFILSSKKLLLSDSGFYLCAWSVPGGLAEETQYFGPGTRLLVL.

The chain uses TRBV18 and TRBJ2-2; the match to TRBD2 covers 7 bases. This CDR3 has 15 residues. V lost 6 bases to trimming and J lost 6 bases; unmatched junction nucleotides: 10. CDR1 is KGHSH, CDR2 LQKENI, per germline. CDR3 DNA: TGTGCCAGCTCGTCGACTAGCACGGTCCCCGGGGAGCTGTTTTTT. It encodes CASSSTSTVPGELFF.

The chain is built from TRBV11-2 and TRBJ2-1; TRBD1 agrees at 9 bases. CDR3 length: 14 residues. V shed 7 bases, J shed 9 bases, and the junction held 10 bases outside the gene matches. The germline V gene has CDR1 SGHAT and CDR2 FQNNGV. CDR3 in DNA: TGTGCCAGCACCATTCCGGGACAGGGAGGTGAGCAGTTCTTC. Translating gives CASTIPGQGGEQFF.

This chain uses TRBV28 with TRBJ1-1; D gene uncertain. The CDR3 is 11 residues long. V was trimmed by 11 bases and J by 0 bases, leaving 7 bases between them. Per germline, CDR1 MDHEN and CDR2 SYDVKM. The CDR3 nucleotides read TGTGCCTCGGTGATGAACACTGAAGCTTTCTTT. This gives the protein CASVMNTEAFF.

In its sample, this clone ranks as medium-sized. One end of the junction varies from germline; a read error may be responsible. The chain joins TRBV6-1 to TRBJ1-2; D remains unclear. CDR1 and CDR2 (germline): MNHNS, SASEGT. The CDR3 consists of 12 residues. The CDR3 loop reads CASSEAQRERAF. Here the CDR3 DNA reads TGTGCCAGCAGTGAAGCGCAGAGGGAAAGGGCCTTC.

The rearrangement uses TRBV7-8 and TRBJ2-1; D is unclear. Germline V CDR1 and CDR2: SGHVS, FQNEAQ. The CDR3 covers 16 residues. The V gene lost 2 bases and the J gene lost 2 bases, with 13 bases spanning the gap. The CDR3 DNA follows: TGTGCCAGCAGCTTAATGGCGGTATACACCTACAATGAGCAGTTCTTC. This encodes CASSLMAVYTYNEQFF. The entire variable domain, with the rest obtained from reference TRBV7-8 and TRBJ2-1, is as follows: GAGVSQSPRYKVAKRGQDVALRCDPISGHVSLFWYQQALGQGPEFLTYFQNEAQLDKSGLPSDRFFAERPEGSVSTLKIQRTQQEDSAVYLCASSLMAVYTYNEQFFGPGTRLTVL.

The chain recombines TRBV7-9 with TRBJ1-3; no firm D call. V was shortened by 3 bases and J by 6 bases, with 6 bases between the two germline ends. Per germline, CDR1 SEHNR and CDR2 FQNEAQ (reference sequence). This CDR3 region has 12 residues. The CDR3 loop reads CASSLEANTIYF. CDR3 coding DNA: TGTGCCAGCAGCTTGGAGGCAAACACCATATATTTT.

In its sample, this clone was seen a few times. The CDR3 loop reads CASSHTDTQETQYF. Here the CDR3 DNA reads TGTGCCAGTAGCCACACCGATACCCAAGAGACCCAGTACTTC. The V gene is TRBV19, the J gene TRBJ2-5; D unresolved. Germline V gene sequence: CDR1 LNHDA, CDR2 SQIVND (reference sequence). The ends were cut back, 6 bases at V and 1 base at J, with 12 bases in the middle. The CDR3 contains 14 residues.

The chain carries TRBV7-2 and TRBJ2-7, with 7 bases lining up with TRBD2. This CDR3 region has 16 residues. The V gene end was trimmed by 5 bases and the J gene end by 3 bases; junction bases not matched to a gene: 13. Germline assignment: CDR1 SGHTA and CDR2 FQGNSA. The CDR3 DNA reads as TGTGCCAGCAGCCCCGGGGGGACGGCAAGCTTCTACGAGCAGTACTTC. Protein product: CASSPGGTASFYEQYF.

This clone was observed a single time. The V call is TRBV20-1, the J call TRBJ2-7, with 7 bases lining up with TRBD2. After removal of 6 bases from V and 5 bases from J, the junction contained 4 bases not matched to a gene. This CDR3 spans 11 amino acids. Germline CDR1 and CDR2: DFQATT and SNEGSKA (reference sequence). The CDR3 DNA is TGCAGTGCGTCTAGCGGCCACGAGCAGTACTTC. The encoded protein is CSASSGHEQYF.

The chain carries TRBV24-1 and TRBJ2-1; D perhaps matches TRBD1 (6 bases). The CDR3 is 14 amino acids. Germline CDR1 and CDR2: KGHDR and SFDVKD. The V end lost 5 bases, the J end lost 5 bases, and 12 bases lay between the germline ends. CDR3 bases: TGTGCCACCAGTGCCCCTGGACAGAACAATGAGCAGTTCTTC. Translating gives CATSAPGQNNEQFF.